The TCR beta chain under discussion was sequenced for a study of blood T cell repertoires in COVID-19. On the study more broadly: Acute-phase and convalescent COVID-19 samples originated in the United States, Italy and Spain. T cells, B-cell-depleted T cells, or PBMCs supplied cDNA or gDNA.

How the authors handled the data: Reference gene primer amplification in the assay estimated nucleated cell counts. Libraries were prepared by immunoSEQ multiplex PCR; TCRdb keeps only in-frame clonotypes and omits some of them. D and trimming were read from the DNA, whereas the V and J calls and clone size are those reported in that table. This table holds around 210,000 clones, roughly 85% found once. Germline CDR1 and CDR2: SNHLY and FYNNEI. Deletions cut 3 bases from V and 0 bases from J, with 9 bases between. There are 16 residues in the CDR3. The sequence derives from a man over 45 with COVID-19, enrolled during active disease. Input material: peripheral blood. The V gene is TRBV2, the J gene TRBJ1-6; D is uncertain. The chain's CDR3 is CASSERRSSYNSPLHF. CDR3 nucleotide sequence: TGTGCCAGCAGTGAGCGACGGAGCTCCTATAATTCACCCCTCCACTTT.